The next 3 T cell receptor beta chains were all read from a single sample in a study of T cells in Graves' hyperthyroidism and ophthalmopathy (dated by TCRdb to between 2018 and 2021). Library construction relied on multiplex PCR. The data were produced on an Illumina HiSeq 2000. Amplification of TCR beta CDR3 regions was carried out from RNA transcripts. The TCR CDR3 was subjected to a first round of RT-PCR using the HTBI primer set and the Qiagen OneStep RT-PCR kit. Starting from the raw public reads, TCRdb applied fastp trimming at Q25, assembled clones with MiXCR and retained in-frame beta chains. Records with the same CDR3 protein are collapsed into one entry carrying the most frequent genes and DNA. Present in this sample are roughly 290,000 distinct CDR3 sequences, roughly 15% of which were seen just once. The top ten constitute 7.9% of the sample. The sample taken for sequencing was blood. The receptors originated from a woman in her forties with Graves' hyperthyroidism.

This clonotype was picked up many times. The chain uses TRBV7-2 and TRBJ2-5; TRBD2 is a possible D gene (5 bases). The germline CDR1 and CDR2 sequences are SGHTA and FQGNSA. V was shortened by 5 bases and J by 0 bases, with 13 bases between the two germline ends. This CDR3 spans 15 amino acids. In DNA, the CDR3 is TGTGCCAGCAGCGACATATCGGGATACCAAGAGACCCAGTACTTC. Its protein is CASSDISGYQETQYF. The full variable domain, in which reference TRBV7-2 and TRBJ2-5 provide the parts outside the CDR3, is GAGVSQSPSNKVTEKGKDVELRCDPISGHTALYWYRQSLGQGLEFLIYFQGNSAPDKSGLPSDRFSAERTGGSVSTLTIQRTQQEDSAVYLCASSDISGYQETQYFGPGTRLLVL.

This clonotype was picked up many times. This chain joins TRBV27 and TRBJ2-2, with D hard to call. There are 15 residues in the CDR3. With 3 bases removed from V and 4 bases from J, the gap between germline ends came to 12 bases. The V gene's germline CDR1 is MNHEY and CDR2 SMNVEV (reference sequence). The CDR3 here is CASSFGVIGTGELFF. DNA for the CDR3: TGTGCCAGCAGTTTTGGTGTAATCGGCACCGGGGAGCTGTTTTTT.

The chain has TRBV11-1 and TRBJ2-5; 8 nucleotides agree with TRBD2. Germline CDR1 is SGHAT and CDR2 is FQDESV (reference sequence). The J segment lost 5 bases and the V segment lost 2 bases, leaving 7 bases of the junction unmatched. The CDR3 is 15 amino acids. The CDR3 sequence: CASSLLREAGETQYF. The CDR3, as DNA: TGTGCCAGCAGCTTATTGCGGGAGGCAGGGGAGACCCAGTACTTC.